This entry features one TCR beta chain sequence. Produced via immunoSEQ multiplex PCR; TCRdb's table is partial and in-frame only. The sample contains 200,000 to 250,000 clones, about 91% of which appear only once. This sample is part of a study of blood T cell repertoires in COVID-19. Study-level background: COVID-19 samples, acute and convalescent, were from the United States, Italy and Spain.

CDR3 size: 14 residues. The V segment lost 1 base and the J segment 2 bases; nucleotides outside the gene matches: 3. CDR1 is SGDLS and CDR2 is YYNGEE in the germline V gene. Categorization into cohorts depended on clinical history that participants reported. This receptor was obtained from a young man with acute COVID-19. This sequence joins TRBV9 and TRBJ2-7; 7 positions agree with TRBD2. The specimen sequenced was PBMCs or T cells enriched from blood (not recorded which). The CDR3 nucleotides read TGTGCCAGCAGCGTAAGCGGGATCCCCTACGAGCAGTACTTC. Its protein product is CASSVSGIPYEQYF.